Sequencing of this TCR beta chain was carried out in a study of T cell repertoires in cytomegalovirus infection. Across the whole study: Public TCR beta signatures marked donors with CMV infection and the matching HLA. Broader study findings: In two of eight donors, the top clonotype was HLA-C-restricted CMV-specific.

TCRdb processed the reads anew with MiXCR; each CDR3 protein has one entry. This repertoire shows hundreds of thousands of distinct CDR3 sequences, about 27% found once; its top ten account for about 19%. Notes on this clonotype: Its antigen is not known.

CDR1 and CDR2 (germline): SGHTA, FQGTGA. There are 14 residues in the CDR3. The germline V and J ends were trimmed by 5 bases and 4 bases, with 14 bases remaining between them. This chain links TRBV7-3 with TRBJ1-1, with D unclear. The sequence derives from a human donor in good health (CMV status not recorded). Some clones in this sample may be carry-over from other donors' samples. Sequenced here: cultured PBMCs, sampled from culture after CMV antigen stimulation. CDR3 loop: CASSVGSSATEAFF. DNA of the CDR3: TGTGCCAGCAGCGTCGGGTCTTCAGCCACTGAAGCTTTCTTT.